This T cell receptor (beta chain) was sequenced for a study of T cell repertoires in cytomegalovirus infection. Study context: Public TCR beta signatures indicated both CMV infection and matching HLA type.

Study observations and caveats: Cumulative frequency (of public TCR beta family members) identified carriers of CMV plus the relevant HLA. Ex vivo, HLA-C-restricted CMV-specific TCR beta clonotypes prevailed over the rest of the response.

This clonotype came up many times. Its antigen is not known. TCRdb itself ran the reads through MiXCR, one entry per CDR3 protein. The data contain around 450,000 distinct CDR3 sequences, 10% to 12% of them singletons. This CDR3 is 15 amino acids long. Germline V gene lookup returns CDR1 SGHTA and CDR2 FQGTGA. Trimming cost V 4 bases and J 4 bases; bases outside gene matches: 3. This chain connects TRBV7-3 to TRBJ2-1; 11 nucleotides match TRBD2. The TCR was taken from a human donor in good health (CMV status not recorded). Some clones in this sample may be carry-over from other donors' samples. Sequencing was done on a sample of PBMCs. The chain's CDR3 is CASSSGLAEYNEQFF. CDR3 nucleotide sequence: TGTGCCAGCAGCTCGGGACTAGCGGAGTACAATGAGCAGTTCTTC.